This T cell receptor (beta chain) was found in a study of T cell responses to AZD1222 COVID-19 vaccine. Broader study findings: Along spike, vaccine-associated CD4 TCRs were found throughout, with dominance at 160-218 and 743-854. The donor cohort was predominantly white British with a female majority, and clonal diversity may have been underestimated.

Trimming stripped 3 bases from V and 9 bases from J, with 12 bases between. The CDR3 length is 13 residues. The germline gives CDR1 LNHNV, CDR2 YYDKDF (reference sequence). This clone was seen a handful of times. Antigen unknown. The method was immunoSEQ multiplex PCR; TCRdb's version includes in-frame clones alone and lacks a portion of them. In the table there are about 140,000 clones, around 90% of which are singletons. This material consisted of peripheral blood, taken on day 0 of AZD1222 vaccination. The clonotype comes from an adult in good health. The chain is built from TRBV15 and TRBJ1-5; D unclear. The CDR3 bases are TGTGCCACCAGCAGCCGTGGGGTGGGGCCCCAGCATTTT. Protein product: CATSSRGVGPQHF.